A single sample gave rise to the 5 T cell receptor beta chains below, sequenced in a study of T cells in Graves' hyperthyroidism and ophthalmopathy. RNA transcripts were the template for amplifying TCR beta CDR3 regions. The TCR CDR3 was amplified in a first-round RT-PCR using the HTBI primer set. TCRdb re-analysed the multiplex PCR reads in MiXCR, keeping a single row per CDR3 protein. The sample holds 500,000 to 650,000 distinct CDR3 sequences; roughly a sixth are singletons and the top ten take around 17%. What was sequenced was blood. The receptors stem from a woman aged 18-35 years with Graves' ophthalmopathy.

In nucleotides, the CDR3 is TGTGCCAGCAGTTACGGTGAAAGAGCTGAAGCTTTCTTT. It codes for CASSYGERAEAFF. The chain has TRBV6-2 or TRBV6-3 and TRBJ1-1; unclear D gene. V lost 2 bases and J lost 6, with 10 bases in between. The V gene's germline CDR1 is MNHEY and CDR2 SVGEGT. This CDR3 is built from 13 residues.

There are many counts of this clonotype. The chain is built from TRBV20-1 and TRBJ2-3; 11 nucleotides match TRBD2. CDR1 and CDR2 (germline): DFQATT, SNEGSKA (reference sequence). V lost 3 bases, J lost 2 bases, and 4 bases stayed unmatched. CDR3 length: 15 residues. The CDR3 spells CSARASGGYTDTQYF. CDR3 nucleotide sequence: TGCAGTGCTAGGGCTAGCGGGGGGTACACAGATACGCAGTATTTT.

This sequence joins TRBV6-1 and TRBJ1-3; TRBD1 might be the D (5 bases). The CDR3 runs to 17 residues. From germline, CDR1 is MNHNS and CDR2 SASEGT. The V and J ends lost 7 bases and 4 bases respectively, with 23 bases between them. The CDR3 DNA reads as TGTGCCAGCATCCTGCCTCGGGACGGCCAATCCGGAAACACCATATATTTT. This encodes CASILPRDGQSGNTIYF.

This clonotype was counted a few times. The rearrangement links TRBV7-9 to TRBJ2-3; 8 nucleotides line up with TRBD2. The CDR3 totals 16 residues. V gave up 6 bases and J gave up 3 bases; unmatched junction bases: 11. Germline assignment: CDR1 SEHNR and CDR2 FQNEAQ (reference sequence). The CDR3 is CASRPLAANPTDTQYF. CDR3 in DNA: TGTGCCAGCAGGCCACTAGCGGCCAACCCTACAGATACGCAGTATTTT.

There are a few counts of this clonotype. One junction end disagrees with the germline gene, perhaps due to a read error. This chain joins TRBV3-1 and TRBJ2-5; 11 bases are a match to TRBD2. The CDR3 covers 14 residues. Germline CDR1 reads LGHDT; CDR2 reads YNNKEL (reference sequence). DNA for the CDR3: TGTGCCAGCAGCCAAGATCCGGGACTAGCGGCCTCCCACTTC. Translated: CASSQDPGLAASHF.